This passage covers 13 T cell receptor beta chains from one sample sequenced in a study of CD8 T cells in ankylosing spondylitis. Study observations and caveats: Fewer than ten highly homologous variants made up a TCR beta motif that seemed to typify ankylosing spondylitis blood.

Antigens for these TCRs are unknown. TCRdb called the 5' RACE reads again in MiXCR, with one record for every CDR3 protein. The sample has under 850,000 distinct CDR3 sequences; under 20% are singletons. What was sequenced was blood, either unsorted or a sorted T cell fraction (not recorded which). These receptor sequences come from a male donor with ankylosing spondylitis.

The chain recombines TRBV20-1 with TRBJ2-1; 10 bases fit TRBD1. There are 15 residues in the CDR3. The V and J ends lost 6 bases and 12 bases, in that order; junction bases with no gene match: 17. Germline-derived CDR1 and CDR2 are DFQATT and SNEGSKA (reference sequence). The CDR3 DNA reads as TGCAGTGCCCCAGAGGGGGACAGGGGCAATGACGCGCAGTTCTTC. It specifies CSAPEGDRGNDAQFF.

This clonotype occurred a few times. The V call is TRBV27, the J call TRBJ1-6; D gene uncertain. V lost 4 bases and J 7 bases, leaving 8 bases between the germline ends. Germline CDR1 is MNHEY and CDR2 is SMNVEV (reference sequence). The CDR3 sequence is 13 residues long. Here the CDR3 reads CASSYGPNSPLHF. CDR3 in DNA: TGTGCCAGCAGTTATGGCCCGAATTCACCCCTCCACTTT.

The V and J genes are TRBV29-1 and TRBJ1-4; D might be TRBD1 (6 bases). The CDR3 runs 13 residues. V dropped 5 bases and J dropped 3 bases, with 10 bases sitting between them. Germline CDR1 reads SQVTM; CDR2 reads ANQGSEA. DNA of the CDR3: TGCAGCGTTACGGACAGTTCTAATGAAAAACTGTTTTTT. This codes for CSVTDSSNEKLFF.

V gene TRBV9 combines with J gene TRBJ2-4, with D uncertain. CDR3 size: 19 residues. Trimming shortened V by 3 bases and J by 0 bases, and 22 bases separated the two germline ends. Looked up from germline, CDR1 is SGDLS and CDR2 is YYNGEE. The CDR3, as DNA: TGTGCCAGCAGCGCCCCGGCGAGAAGGACCCTACTAGCCAAAAACATTCAGTACTTC. This sequence encodes CASSAPARRTLLAKNIQYF.

This clonotype has just a few counts. V usage is TRBV27 and J usage is TRBJ1-5; 7 bases fit TRBD1. With 6 bases clipped from V and 3 bases from J, the junction kept 5 bases outside the gene matches. Germline-derived CDR1 and CDR2 are MNHEY and SMNVEV (reference sequence). The CDR3 spans 14 residues. CDR3 loop: CASSRDSHNQPQHF. In DNA, the CDR3 is TGTGCCAGCAGCCGGGACAGCCACAATCAGCCCCAGCATTTT.

This clonotype occurred a few times. J is TRBJ2-7 and V is TRBV7-2; TRBD2 matches 9 bases. The germline V gene has CDR1 SGHTA and CDR2 FQGNSA. This CDR3 comprises 15 residues. The V gene end was trimmed by 1 base and the J gene end by 5 bases; junction bases not matched to a gene: 6. DNA for the CDR3: TGTGCCAGCAGCTTAGAGGCTAGCGGGAATCACGAGCAGTACTTC. Encoded protein: CASSLEASGNHEQYF.

This clonotype was observed a few times. The V gene is TRBV7-9, the J gene TRBJ1-6; the match to TRBD1 covers 7 bases. This CDR3 comprises 14 residues. The V and J ends lost 5 bases and 6 bases, in that order; junction bases with no gene match: 4. Germline assignment: CDR1 SEHNR and CDR2 FQNEAQ (reference sequence). The CDR3 DNA reads TGTGCCAGCAGCCAGGGACAGACTAATTCACCCCTCCACTTT. Translation: CASSQGQTNSPLHF.

This clonotype showed up just a few times. V and J are TRBV20-1 and TRBJ2-2, with 12 positions matching TRBD2. Per germline, CDR1 DFQATT and CDR2 SNEGSKA (reference sequence). CDR3 length equals 17 residues. With 2 bases clipped from V and 3 bases from J, the junction kept 7 bases outside the gene matches. The CDR3 coding sequence is TGCAGTGCTAGACTCTTACTAGCGGGAGGCCACACCGGGGAGCTGTTTTTT. Amino acid sequence: CSARLLLAGGHTGELFF.

The rearrangement joins TRBV28 to TRBJ2-7; TRBD1 matches 7 bases. Looked up from germline, CDR1 is MDHEN and CDR2 is SYDVKM. The junction had 12 bases not matched to a gene; V was cut back by 6 bases and J by 7 bases. This CDR3 region has 14 residues. CDR3 sequence (DNA): TGTGCCAGCAGCCCGGGACAGATCCCTCGTGAGCAGTACTTC. Protein product: CASSPGQIPREQYF.

The chain joins TRBV6-1 to TRBJ2-3; D might be TRBD2 (5 bases). The CDR3 runs 14 residues. V dropped 7 bases and J dropped 0 bases, with 11 bases sitting between them. The germline CDR1 and CDR2 sequences are MNHNS and SASEGT. CDR3 in amino acids: CASKRSGSTDTQYF. The CDR3 nucleotides read TGTGCCAGCAAGAGGAGCGGAAGCACAGATACGCAGTATTTT.

This clonotype occurred a few times. The CDR3 reads CSAKPGLAGEKTQYF. Written as DNA, the CDR3 is TGCAGTGCTAAACCGGGACTAGCGGGGGAAAAGACCCAGTACTTC. V gene TRBV20-1 combines with J gene TRBJ2-5; 14 bases are shared with TRBD2. Trimming at V came to 4 bases and at J to 6 bases, leaving 7 bases not matched to a gene. The CDR3 sequence is 15 residues long. CDR1 and CDR2 from the germline V gene are DFQATT and SNEGSKA (reference sequence).

This clonotype was recorded a few times. This chain connects TRBV2 to TRBJ1-2; the D gene is possibly TRBD1 (5 bases). The CDR3 runs 18 residues. V was trimmed by 3 bases and J by 0 bases, leaving 20 bases between them. Looked up from germline, CDR1 is SNHLY and CDR2 is FYNNEI. The CDR3 is CASSDLDRGSISNYGYTF. DNA for the CDR3: TGTGCCAGCAGTGACCTTGACAGAGGATCTATCTCTAACTATGGCTACACCTTC.

The chain is built from TRBV9 and TRBJ2-7; TRBD1 aligns across 9 bases. After removal of 3 bases from V and 5 bases from J, the junction contained 6 bases not matched to a gene. CDR1 and CDR2 from the germline V gene are SGDLS and YYNGEE. The CDR3 length is 14 residues. CDR3 in amino acids: CASSATGGVDEQYF. The CDR3 coding sequence is TGTGCCAGCAGCGCCACAGGGGGCGTCGACGAGCAGTACTTC. The whole variable domain, filled in from reference TRBV9 and TRBJ2-7, reads DSGVTQTPKHLITATGQRVTLRCSPRSGDLSVYWYQQSLDQGLQFLIQYYNGEERAKGNILERFSAQQFPDLHSELNLSSLELGDSALYFCASSATGGVDEQYFGPGTRLTVT.